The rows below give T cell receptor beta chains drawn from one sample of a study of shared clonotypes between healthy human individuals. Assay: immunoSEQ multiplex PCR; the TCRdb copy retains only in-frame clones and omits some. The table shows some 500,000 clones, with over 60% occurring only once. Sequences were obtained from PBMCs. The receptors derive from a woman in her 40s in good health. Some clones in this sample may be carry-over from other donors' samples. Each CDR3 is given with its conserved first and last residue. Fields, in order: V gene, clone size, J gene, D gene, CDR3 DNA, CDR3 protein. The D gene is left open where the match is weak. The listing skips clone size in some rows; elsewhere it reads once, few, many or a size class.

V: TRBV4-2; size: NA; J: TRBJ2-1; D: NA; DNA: TGTGCCAGCAGCCAAGCGGTGCGGTCAGAGCAGTTCTTC; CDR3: CASSQAVRSEQFF
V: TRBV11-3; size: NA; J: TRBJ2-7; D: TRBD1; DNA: TGTGCCAGCAGCCCTGACAGGGGGCGGTTCCAGTACTTC; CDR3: CASSPDRGRFQYF
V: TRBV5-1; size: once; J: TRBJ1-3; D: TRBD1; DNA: TGCGCCAGCAGCTTGACCGGACAGGGGGCAACTGGAAACACCATATATTTT; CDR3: CASSLTGQGATGNTIYF
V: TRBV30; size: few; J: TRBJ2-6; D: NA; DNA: TGTGCCTGGAGTCCTAGGGTAGGTGGGGCCAACGTCCTGACTTTC; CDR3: CAWSPRVGGANVLTF
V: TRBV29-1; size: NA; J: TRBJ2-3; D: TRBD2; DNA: TGCAGCGTCACAGGAGTAGCGGGAGGGTACACAGATACGCAGTATTTT; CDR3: CSVTGVAGGYTDTQYF
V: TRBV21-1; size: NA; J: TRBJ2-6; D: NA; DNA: TGTGCCAGCAGCACCTCGACAGTGGGTAAGGGGTTAGGGGCTCTTCGGGCCAACGTCCTGACTTTC; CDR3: CASSTSTVGKGLGALRANVLTF
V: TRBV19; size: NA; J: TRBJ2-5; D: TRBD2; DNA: TGTGCCAGTAGTACAAACCCTGGAGACGGGAGGGCCTTTGAGACCCAGTACTTC; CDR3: CASSTNPGDGRAFETQYF
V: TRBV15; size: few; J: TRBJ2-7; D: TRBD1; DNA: TGTGCCACCAGCAGAGGGGGCGACAGGGGCCCTTCCTACGAGCAGTACTTC; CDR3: CATSRGGDRGPSYEQYF
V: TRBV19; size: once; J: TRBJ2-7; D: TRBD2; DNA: TGTGCCAGTAGTATAGGGGGTGAGGCCAGCGGGAGCCCGGGAGAGCAGTACTTC; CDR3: CASSIGGEASGSPGEQYF
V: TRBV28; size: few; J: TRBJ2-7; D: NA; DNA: TGTGCCGGCAGCCGAGACAGGTTTTACGAGCAGTACTTC; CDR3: CAGSRDRFYEQYF
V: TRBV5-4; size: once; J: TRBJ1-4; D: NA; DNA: TGTGCCATACACGCGGGGCCGGTTAATGAAAAACTGTTTTTT; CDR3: CAIHAGPVNEKLFF
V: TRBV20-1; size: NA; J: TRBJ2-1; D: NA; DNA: TGCAGTGCTAGTCCTGAGGCTGAGCAGTTCTTC; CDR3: CSASPEAEQFF
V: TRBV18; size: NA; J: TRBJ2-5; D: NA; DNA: TGTGCCAGCTCACCCGCTGAAGGGACCCAGTACTTC; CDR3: CASSPAEGTQYF
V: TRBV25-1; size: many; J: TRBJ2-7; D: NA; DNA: TGTGCCAGCAGTGAATTGCGGGGGCGCTTCTACGAGCAGTACTTC; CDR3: CASSELRGRFYEQYF
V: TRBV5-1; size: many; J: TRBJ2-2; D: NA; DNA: TGCGCCAGCAGCTTGAGGGCTAGCAGGAACACCGGGGAGCTGTTTTTT; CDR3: CASSLRASRNTGELFF
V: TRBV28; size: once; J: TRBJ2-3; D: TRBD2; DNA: TGTGCCAGCAGTCGCGGGACTAGCGGGACGTCGCAGTATTTT; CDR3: CASSRGTSGTSQYF
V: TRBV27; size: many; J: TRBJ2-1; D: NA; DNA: TGTGCCAGCAGTTTAACAGAGTCCTACAATGAGCAGTTCTTC; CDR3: CASSLTESYNEQFF
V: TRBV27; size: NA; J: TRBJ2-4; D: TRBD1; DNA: TGTGCCAGCAGTTTATCGTACGGGACAGGGGCCTTAGCCAAAAACATTCAGTACTTC; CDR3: CASSLSYGTGALAKNIQYF
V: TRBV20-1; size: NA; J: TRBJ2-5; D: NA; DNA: TGCAGTGCAATCCAAGAGACCCAGTACTTC; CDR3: CSAIQETQYF
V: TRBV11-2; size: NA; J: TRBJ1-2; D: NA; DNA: TGTGCCAGCAGCCTACAGGGACACTATGGCTACACCTTC; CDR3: CASSLQGHYGYTF
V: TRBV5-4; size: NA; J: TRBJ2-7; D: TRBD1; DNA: TGTGCCAGCAGCTTGGGACAGGGTAATTTGTACGAGCAGTACTTC; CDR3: CASSLGQGNLYEQYF
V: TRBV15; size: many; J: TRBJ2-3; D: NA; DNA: TGTGCCACCAGCAGTTTTTGGGGAAGGAGCACAGATACGCAGTATTTT; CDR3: CATSSFWGRSTDTQYF
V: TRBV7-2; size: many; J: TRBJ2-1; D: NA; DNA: TGTGCCAGCAGTCGGGACCTCCTCTCCTACAATGAGCAGTTCTTC; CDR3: CASSRDLLSYNEQFF
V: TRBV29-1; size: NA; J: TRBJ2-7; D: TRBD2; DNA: TGCAGCGTTGGGCGGGAGCGGTACGAGCAGTACTTC; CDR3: CSVGRERYEQYF
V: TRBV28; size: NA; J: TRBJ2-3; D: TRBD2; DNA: TGTGCCAGCAGACGGACTAGCGGGAGTGGGCATTTT; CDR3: CASRRTSGSGHF
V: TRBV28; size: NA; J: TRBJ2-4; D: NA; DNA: TGTGCCAGCAGATTATATCGGAATTTGGGACCAGCCAAAAACATTCAGTACTTC; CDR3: CASRLYRNLGPAKNIQYF
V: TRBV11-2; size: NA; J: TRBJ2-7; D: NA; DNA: TGTGCCAGCAGCTCACGAGGACTTTACGAGCAGTACTTC; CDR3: CASSSRGLYEQYF
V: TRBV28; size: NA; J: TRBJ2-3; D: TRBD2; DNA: TGTGCCAGCACAGAAGCGGGAGGGCCCACAGATACGCAGTATTTT; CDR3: CASTEAGGPTDTQYF
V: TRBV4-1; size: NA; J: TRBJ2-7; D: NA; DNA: TGCGCCAGCAGCCAAGTAGGTTCCTCCTACGAGCAGTACTTC; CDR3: CASSQVGSSYEQYF
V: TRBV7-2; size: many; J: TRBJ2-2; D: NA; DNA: TGTGCCAGCAGCACACAGGGTGTCGGGGAGCTGTTTTTT; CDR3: CASSTQGVGELFF
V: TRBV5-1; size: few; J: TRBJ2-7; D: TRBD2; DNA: TGCGCCAGCAGTCAGACTAGCGAACCCTACGAGCAGTACTTC; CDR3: CASSQTSEPYEQYF
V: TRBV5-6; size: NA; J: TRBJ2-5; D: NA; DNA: TGTGCCAGCAGCAAGGGGGGGGAAGAGACCCAGTACTTC; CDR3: CASSKGGEETQYF
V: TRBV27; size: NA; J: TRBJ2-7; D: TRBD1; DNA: TGTGCCAGCAGTTTCCGACAGGGCCGCTACGAGCAGTACTTC; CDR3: CASSFRQGRYEQYF
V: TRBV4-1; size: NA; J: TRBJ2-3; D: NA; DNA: TGCGCCAGCAGCCAAGCAGAACGGGGCTCGGGACGAGAGTATTTT; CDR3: CASSQAERGSGREYF
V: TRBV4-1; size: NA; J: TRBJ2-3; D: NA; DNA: TGCGCCAGCAGTGCGAGCGGCACAGATACGCAGTATTTT; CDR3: CASSASGTDTQYF
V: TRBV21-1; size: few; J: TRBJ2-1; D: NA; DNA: TGTGCCAGCTGGCCGGGACTAAGAAACAATGAGCAGTTCTTC; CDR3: CASWPGLRNNEQFF
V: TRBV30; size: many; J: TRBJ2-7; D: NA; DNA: TGTGCCTGGAGTGCCTCCGGGTTCTTCGAGCAGTACTTC; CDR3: CAWSASGFFEQYF
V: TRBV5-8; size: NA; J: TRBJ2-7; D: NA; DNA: TGTGCCAGCAGCTTGATACAGGGAACCTACGAGCAGTACTTC; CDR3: CASSLIQGTYEQYF
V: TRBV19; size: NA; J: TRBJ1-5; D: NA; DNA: TGTGCCAGTAGTATAGACCGGACCGGCGGAACCCTAACTAGCAATCAGCCCCAGCATTTT; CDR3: CASSIDRTGGTLTSNQPQHF
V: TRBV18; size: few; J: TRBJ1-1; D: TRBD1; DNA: TGTGCCAGCTCCGAGTCAGGGGGCACTGAAGCTTTCTTT; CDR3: CASSESGGTEAFF
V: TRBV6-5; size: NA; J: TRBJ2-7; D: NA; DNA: TGTGCCAGCAGGCGGGACTCCGGCGGCGAGCAGTACTTC; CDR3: CASRRDSGGEQYF
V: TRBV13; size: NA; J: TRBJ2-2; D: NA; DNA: TGTGCCAGCAGCTTAGCGTGGAAGGAGGGTAGAACCGGGGAGCTGTTTTTT; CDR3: CASSLAWKEGRTGELFF
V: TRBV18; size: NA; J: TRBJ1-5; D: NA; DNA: TGTGCCAGCTCAAATATGAATCAGCCCCAGCATTTT; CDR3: CASSNMNQPQHF
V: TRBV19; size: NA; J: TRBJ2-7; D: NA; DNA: TGTGCCAGTAGTAGGGGCTACGAGCAGTACTTC; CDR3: CASSRGYEQYF
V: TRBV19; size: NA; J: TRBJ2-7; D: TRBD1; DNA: TGTGCCAGTAGTATATCCGGGACAGGTTTCTACGAGCAGTACTTC; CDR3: CASSISGTGFYEQYF
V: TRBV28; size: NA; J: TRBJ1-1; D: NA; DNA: TGTGCCAGCAGACCTGGGGAGACTGAAGCTTTCTTT; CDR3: CASRPGETEAFF
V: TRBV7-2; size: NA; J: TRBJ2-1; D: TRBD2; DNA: TGTGCCAGCAGCTTAGAACTGACTAGCGTATACAATGAGCAGTTCTTC; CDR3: CASSLELTSVYNEQFF
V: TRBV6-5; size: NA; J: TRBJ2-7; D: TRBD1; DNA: TGTGCCAGCAGTTCGGACAGGGGGCGTTCCGAGCAGTACTTC; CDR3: CASSSDRGRSEQYF
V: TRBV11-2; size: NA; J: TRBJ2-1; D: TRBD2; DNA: TGTGCCAGCAGCTCCAGCGGGAGTTTTAATGAGCAGTTCTTC; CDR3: CASSSSGSFNEQFF
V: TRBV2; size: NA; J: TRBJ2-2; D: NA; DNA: TGTGCCAGCAGTGAAGGGACTCCCGGGGAGCTGTTTTTT; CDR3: CASSEGTPGELFF
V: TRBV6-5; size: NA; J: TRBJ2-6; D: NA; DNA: TGTGCCAGCAGTTACGGACAGACCAACGTCCTGACTTTC; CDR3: CASSYGQTNVLTF
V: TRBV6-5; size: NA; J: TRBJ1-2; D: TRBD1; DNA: TGTGCCAGCAGTACCCGTACGGGGGACAGCTATGGCTACACCTTC; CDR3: CASSTRTGDSYGYTF
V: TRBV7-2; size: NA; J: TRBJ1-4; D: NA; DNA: TGTGCCAGCAGCTTAGGGGGGTTAAATGAAAAACTGTTTTTT; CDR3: CASSLGGLNEKLFF
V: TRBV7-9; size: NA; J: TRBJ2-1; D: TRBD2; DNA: TGTGCCAGCAGCTTCGGGGGGACGTCCTACAATGAGCAGTTCTTC; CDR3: CASSFGGTSYNEQFF
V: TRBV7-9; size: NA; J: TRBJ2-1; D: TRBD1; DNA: TGTGCCAGCAGCCCCAGGACAGGGAGCCCCTACAATGAGCAGTTCTTC; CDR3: CASSPRTGSPYNEQFF
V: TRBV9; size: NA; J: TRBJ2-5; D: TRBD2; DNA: TGTGCCAGCAGCCCCGGGACTAGCGGAGGGTACCAAGAGACCCAGTACTTC; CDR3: CASSPGTSGGYQETQYF
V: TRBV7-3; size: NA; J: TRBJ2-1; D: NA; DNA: TGTGCCAGCAGCTCCTCCCTGGATGAGCAGTTCTTC; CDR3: CASSSSLDEQFF